These 26 T cell receptor beta chains were sequenced from one sample in a study of blood T cell repertoires in COVID-19 (TCRdb year 2020). Library preparation used the immunoSEQ multiplex PCR assay. In TCRdb, the immuneACCESS table is reduced to in-frame sequences with V and J assigned. These tables do not hold every clone; where another copy was compared, an unresolved V gene accounts for under half, and the others remain unexplained. This sample comprises roughly 250,000 clones, about 89% of them detected only once. 2% to 3% of the sample belongs to the ten largest clones. Sequencing was performed on peripheral blood. These receptor sequences come from a woman between 45 and 65 years old with acute or convalescent COVID-19.

This chain connects TRBV4-3 to TRBJ1-4, with 7 bases that match TRBD1. From germline, CDR1 is LGHNA and CDR2 YSLEER. This CDR3 contains 13 residues. The junction had 5 bases not matched to a gene; V was cut back by 6 bases and J by 7 bases. The CDR3 sequence is CASSLDRAEKLFF. The CDR3 nucleotides read TGCGCCAGCAGTCTAGACAGGGCTGAAAAACTGTTTTTT.

The chain is built from TRBV5-1 and TRBJ1-1; D is possibly TRBD1 (5 bases). The CDR3 contains 16 residues. Germline-derived CDR1 and CDR2 are SGHRS and YFSETQ. Trimming left V 0 bases short and J 1 base short, with 13 bases between. CDR3 DNA sequence: TGCGCCAGCAGCTTGGGGGGCCCCGAAACGAACACTGAAGCTTTCTTT. Protein sequence: CASSLGGPETNTEAFF.

The chain employs TRBV29-1 and TRBJ1-4, with D possibly being TRBD1 (5 bases). V lost 0 bases and J lost 0, with 11 bases in between. The germline V gene has CDR1 SQVTM and CDR2 ANQGSEA. The CDR3 loop spans 16 amino acids. CDR3 region: CSVEEGTEATNEKLFF. In nucleotides, the CDR3 is TGCAGCGTTGAAGAGGGGACTGAGGCAACTAATGAAAAACTGTTTTTT.

The gene calls are TRBV12-3 or TRBV12-4 and TRBJ2-7, with a possible D match to TRBD2 (5 bases). Trimming cost V 6 bases and J 6 bases, with 15 bases left between them. The CDR3 is 13 residues long. Here the CDR3 reads CASSKLGGVEQYF. The CDR3 nucleotides are TGTGCCAGCAGCAAACTAGGTGGGGTCGAGCAGTACTTC.

The chain joins TRBV5-1 to TRBJ2-1; D ambiguous. V was cut by 0 bases and J by 6 bases, with 10 bases left in between. The germline CDR1 and CDR2 sequences are SGHRS and YFSETQ. This CDR3 has 14 residues. This chain's CDR3 is CASSLVGRLNEQFF. Here the CDR3 DNA reads TGCGCCAGCAGCTTGGTTGGGCGCCTCAATGAGCAGTTCTTC.

This clone was detected many times. This chain joins TRBV29-1 and TRBJ2-1; D uncertain. This CDR3 spans 13 amino acids. V lost 3 bases and J lost 7, with 13 bases in between. The germline CDR1 and CDR2 sequences are SQVTM and ANQGSEA. CDR3: CSVDDWSSNEQFF. CDR3 DNA: TGCAGCGTTGACGACTGGAGTTCGAATGAGCAGTTCTTC.

This clone has a single count. V gene TRBV30 combines with J gene TRBJ1-5; TRBD1 might be the D (6 bases). CDR1 and CDR2 (germline): GTSNPN, SVGIG (reference sequence). V shed 5 bases and J shed 2 bases, with 10 bases lying between them. The CDR3 covers 13 residues. The CDR3 coding sequence is TGTGCCTGGGGACGACAGGGCAATCAGCCCCAGCATTTT. Protein: CAWGRQGNQPQHF. Full variable domain (missing parts from reference TRBV30 and TRBJ1-5): SQTIHQWPATLVQPVGSPLSLECTVEGTSNPNLYWYRQAAGRGLQLLFYSVGIGQISSEVPQNLSASRPQDRQFILSSKKLLLSDSGFYLCAWGRQGNQPQHFGDGTRLSIL.

The chain recombines TRBV21-1 with TRBJ2-1; the table's TRBD2 call for D was not verified on the DNA. TRBV21-1 is a recognized pseudogene. CDR3 length: 15 residues. The CDR3 region has the DNA TGTGCCAGCAGCCCGGGGGGGCGGGAGTGGGATGAGCAGTTCTTC. Translation: CASSPGGREWDEQFF.

This chain uses TRBV7-2 with TRBJ2-7; 10 bases are shared with TRBD1. Germline CDR1 and CDR2: SGHTA and FQGNSA. The J segment lost 7 bases and the V segment lost 2 bases, leaving 8 bases of the junction unmatched. The CDR3 extends over 15 amino acids. CDR3 in DNA: TGTGCCAGCAGCTTAACCGGGACAGGGGCCTGGGAGCAGTACTTC. Residues: CASSLTGTGAWEQYF.

J is TRBJ2-2 and V is TRBV28; 8 bases are a match to TRBD1. V shed 6 bases and J 1 base; nucleotides not matched to a gene: 4. The germline CDR1 and CDR2 sequences are MDHEN and SYDVKM. The CDR3 covers 15 residues. This CDR3 reads CASRPGQVNTGELFF. CDR3 DNA sequence: TGTGCCAGCAGACCGGGACAGGTGAACACCGGGGAGCTGTTTTTT. Full variable domain (remainder filled in from reference TRBV28 and TRBJ2-2): DVKVTQSSRYLVKRTGEKVFLECVQDMDHENMFWYRQDPGLGLRLIYFSYDVKMKEKGDIPEGYSVSREKKERFSLILESASTNQTSMYLCASRPGQVNTGELFFGEGSRLTVL.

The chain is built from TRBV18 and TRBJ1-3, with 12 positions matching TRBD1. V shed 2 bases, J shed 0 bases, and the junction held 2 bases outside the gene matches. Germline loops: CDR1 KGHSH, CDR2 LQKENI. This CDR3 has 17 residues. In DNA, the CDR3 is TGTGCCAGCTCACCAGGGACAGGGGGCCCCTCTGGAAACACCATATATTTT. Protein: CASSPGTGGPSGNTIYF.

The table lists this clone with a few counts. The chain combines TRBV29-1 with TRBJ1-1, with D unresolved. Germline V gives CDR1 SQVTM, CDR2 ANQGSEA. V dropped 3 bases and J dropped 0 bases, with 5 bases sitting between them. The CDR3 is 12 amino acids. In DNA, the CDR3 is TGCAGCGTTGAGAGGGTGAACACTGAAGCTTTCTTT. Translation gives CSVERVNTEAFF. Full variable domain (outside the CDR3, taken from reference TRBV29-1 and TRBJ1-1): SAVISQKPSRDICQRGTSLTIQCQVDSQVTMMFWYRQQPGQSLTLIATANQGSEATYESGFVIDKFPISRPNLTFSTLTVSNMSPEDSSIYLCSVERVNTEAFFGQGTRLTVV.

The genes are TRBV3-1 (or the pseudogene TRBV3-2) and TRBJ2-1; D possibly corresponds to TRBD1 (6 bases). The CDR3 is 17 amino acids. Trimming shortened V by 0 bases and J by 0 bases, and 12 bases separated the two germline ends. From germline, CDR1 is LGHDT and CDR2 YNNKEL (reference sequence). The chain's CDR3 is CASSQDPGASSYNEQFF. DNA for the CDR3: TGTGCCAGCAGCCAAGATCCAGGGGCGAGCTCCTACAATGAGCAGTTCTTC.

J is TRBJ2-1 and V is TRBV7-9; 9 bases fit TRBD2. Trimming at V came to 1 base and at J to 4 bases, leaving 2 bases not matched to a gene. Germline CDR1 reads SEHNR; CDR2 reads FQNEAQ (reference sequence). The CDR3 sequence is 15 residues long. In nucleotides, the CDR3 is TGTGCCAGCAGCTTAGGACTAGCGGAGTACAATGAGCAGTTCTTC. Its translation is CASSLGLAEYNEQFF.

This chain links TRBV18 with TRBJ1-1, with D tentatively TRBD1 (6 bases). The CDR3 is 14 amino acids. Trimming took off 4 bases at V and 4 bases at J, with 13 bases between the two ends. The germline CDR1 and CDR2 sequences are KGHSH and LQKENI. The CDR3 DNA reads as TGTGCCAGCTCACGGGACACTTTTTTCACTGAAGCTTTCTTT. This codes for CASSRDTFFTEAFF.

The chain carries TRBV2 and TRBJ1-5; D perhaps matches TRBD1 (5 bases). Germline V gene data show CDR1 as SNHLY and CDR2 as FYNNEI. V lost 2 bases to trimming and J lost 3 bases, with 20 bases between them. The CDR3 runs 18 residues. The CDR3 nucleotides are TGTGCCAGCAGTGAACGTTTCTGGGGGGACGGATACAATCAGCCCCAGCATTTT. It specifies CASSERFWGDGYNQPQHF.

The chain links TRBV19 to TRBJ2-1, with TRBD1 matching over 7 bases. Germline V lookup: CDR1 LNHDA, CDR2 SQIVND (reference sequence). Trimming took 7 bases from V and 8 from J; bases not matched to a gene: 5. The length of the CDR3 is 12 residues. The DNA of the CDR3 is TGTGCCAGTAATCAGGGGGTCCATGAGCAGTTCTTC. Amino acid sequence: CASNQGVHEQFF.

The chain employs TRBV4-1 and TRBJ2-1; D possibly corresponds to TRBD1 (6 bases). V lost 3 bases and J lost 4, with 13 bases in between. The CDR3 loop spans 15 amino acids. Germline V CDR1 and CDR2: MGHRA, YSYEKL. The CDR3 reads CASSQGATIYNEQFF. The CDR3 DNA follows: TGCGCCAGCAGCCAGGGGGCTACGATTTACAATGAGCAGTTCTTC.

This sequence joins TRBV2 and TRBJ2-7; TRBD2 agrees at 13 bases. The CDR3 sequence is 15 residues long. V gave up 5 bases and J gave up 4 bases; unmatched junction bases: 5. Germline assignment: CDR1 SNHLY and CDR2 FYNNEI. CDR3 protein: CASSRTSGSRYEQYF. CDR3 coding DNA: TGTGCCAGCAGTCGGACTAGCGGGAGTAGGTACGAGCAGTACTTC.

The J gene is TRBJ1-2, the V gene TRBV6-5; 7 bases line up with TRBD1. V trimming: 5 bases; J trimming: 8 bases; junction bases outside the gene matches: 8. The CDR3 sequence is 13 residues long. Germline V gives CDR1 MNHEY, CDR2 SVGAGI. The CDR3 region has the DNA TGTGCCAGCAGTATGACAGGGTTACGCGGCTACACCTTC. The encoded protein is CASSMTGLRGYTF.

In regard to this clone: Additional DNA sequences in this sample encode the identical CDR3. The chain has TRBV30 and TRBJ1-5, with D unclear. Trimming took off 1 base at V and 0 bases at J, with 4 bases between the two ends. The germline V gene has CDR1 GTSNPN and CDR2 SVGIG (reference sequence). This CDR3 comprises 13 residues. The DNA of the CDR3 is TGTGCCTGGAGTGGCGGTAGCAATCAGCCCCAGCATTTT. Translating it yields CAWSGGSNQPQHF. The full variable domain, completed using reference TRBV30 and TRBJ1-5, is SQTIHQWPATLVQPVGSPLSLECTVEGTSNPNLYWYRQAAGRGLQLLFYSVGIGQISSEVPQNLSASRPQDRQFILSSKKLLLSDSGFYLCAWSGGSNQPQHFGDGTRLSIL.

The genes are TRBV29-1 and TRBJ2-1, with D maybe TRBD2 (6 bases). The CDR3 totals 14 residues. Trimming removed 6 bases from V and 3 bases from J, with 15 bases in between. Looked up from germline, CDR1 is SQVTM and CDR2 is ANQGSEA. DNA of the CDR3: TGCAGCGTGCCGCCCGCGGAGGGCTACAATGAGCAGTTCTTC. Amino acid sequence: CSVPPAEGYNEQFF.

This chain connects TRBV12-3 or TRBV12-4 to TRBJ1-1; 7 bases agree with TRBD1. This CDR3 spans 13 amino acids. Trimming took 9 bases from V and 4 from J; bases not matched to a gene: 8. The CDR3 DNA reads as TGTGCCAGTGGGGGACAGATGAGCACTGAAGCTTTCTTT. Translated: CASGGQMSTEAFF.

This chain connects TRBV18 to TRBJ2-2; tentatively, D is TRBD1 (6 bases). CDR1 is KGHSH, CDR2 LQKENI, per germline. CDR3 length: 15 amino acids. Trimming pared 3 bases from V and 4 bases from J, leaving 12 bases between. The CDR3 region is CASSPSQGSTGELFF. The DNA for the CDR3 is TGTGCCAGCTCACCCTCCCAGGGGTCCACCGGGGAGCTGTTTTTT.

This clone has a single count. The genes are TRBV11-2 and TRBJ1-1, with 10 bases that match TRBD1. Trimming at V came to 5 bases and at J to 1 base, leaving 7 bases not matched to a gene. This CDR3 has 16 residues. From germline, CDR1 is SGHAT and CDR2 FQNNGV. CDR3: CASSPRDRGRNTEAFF. The CDR3 nucleotides read TGTGCCAGCAGCCCAAGGGACAGGGGAAGGAACACTGAAGCTTTCTTT.

This clone was seen a single time. The gene calls are TRBV3-1 (or the pseudogene TRBV3-2) and TRBJ2-5; TRBD2 matches at 8 bases. The trim removed 3 bases at V and 1 base at J, leaving 16 bases unmatched. Per the germline V gene, CDR1 is LGHDT and CDR2 is YNNKEL (reference sequence). The CDR3 consists of 19 residues. The CDR3 DNA follows: TGTGCCAGCAGCCACGGAGGGGCCTGGGCGGGAGGCCTCCAAGAGACCCAGTACTTC. It encodes CASSHGGAWAGGLQETQYF.